Many counts were recorded for the clone carrying this TCR beta chain. The antigen is unknown. The sample is drawn from a study of T cells in Graves' hyperthyroidism and ophthalmopathy. Template material for amplifying TCR beta CDR3 regions consisted of RNA transcripts. Primed by the HTBI set, a first-round RT-PCR was run on the TCR CDR3. In TCRdb, the multiplex PCR reads were re-called with MiXCR into one record per CDR3 protein. The sample lists approximately 590,000 distinct CDR3 sequences, 46% seen once, with approximately 8.2% in the top ten. Findings of the study overall: Most thyroid-expanded clonotypes above 0.001 were also found in blood.

With 5 bases removed from V and 4 bases from J, the gap between germline ends came to 17 bases. The germline V gene encodes CDR1 SGHVT and CDR2 SQSDAQ. This CDR3 contains 15 residues. Sample: peripheral blood or thyroid tissue (not recorded which). The genes are TRBV7-4 and TRBJ1-2; D is undetermined. The receptor was isolated from a young woman with Graves' hyperthyroidism. CDR3 sequence reads: CASSPHGSGTYGYTF. The CDR3 nucleotides are TGTGCCAGCAGCCCCCACGGCTCTGGAACCTATGGCTACACCTTC.